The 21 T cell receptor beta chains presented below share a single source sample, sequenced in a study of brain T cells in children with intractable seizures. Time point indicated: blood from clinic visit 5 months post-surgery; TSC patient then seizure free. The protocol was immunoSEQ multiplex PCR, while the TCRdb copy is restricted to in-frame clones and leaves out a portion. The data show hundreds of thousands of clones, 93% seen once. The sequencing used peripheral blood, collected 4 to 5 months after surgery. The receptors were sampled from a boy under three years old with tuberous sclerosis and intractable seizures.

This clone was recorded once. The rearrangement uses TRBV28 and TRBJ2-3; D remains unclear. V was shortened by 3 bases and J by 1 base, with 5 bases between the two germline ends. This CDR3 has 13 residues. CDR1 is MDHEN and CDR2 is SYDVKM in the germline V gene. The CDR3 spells CASSFQGTDTQYF. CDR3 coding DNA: TGTGCCAGCAGTTTTCAGGGCACAGATACGCAGTATTTT.

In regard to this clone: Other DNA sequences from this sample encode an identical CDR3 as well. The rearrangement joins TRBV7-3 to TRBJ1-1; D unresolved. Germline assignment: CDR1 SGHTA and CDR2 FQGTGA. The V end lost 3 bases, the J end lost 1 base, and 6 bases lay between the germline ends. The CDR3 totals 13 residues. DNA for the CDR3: TGTGCCAGCAGCTTTGGGGAGAACACTGAAGCTTTCTTT. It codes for CASSFGENTEAFF.

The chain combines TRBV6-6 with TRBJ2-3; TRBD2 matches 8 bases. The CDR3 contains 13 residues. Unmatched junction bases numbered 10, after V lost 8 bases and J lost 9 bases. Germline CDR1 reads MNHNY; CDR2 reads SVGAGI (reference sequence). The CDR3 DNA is TGTGCCAGCGGCCCGAAACTAGCGGAGACGCAGTATTTT. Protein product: CASGPKLAETQYF.

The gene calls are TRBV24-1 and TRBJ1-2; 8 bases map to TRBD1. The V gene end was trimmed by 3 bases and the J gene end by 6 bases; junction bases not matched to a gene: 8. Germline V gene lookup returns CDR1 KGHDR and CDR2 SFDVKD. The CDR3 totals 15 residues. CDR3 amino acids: CATSDPRTGRHGYTF. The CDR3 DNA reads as TGTGCCACCAGTGATCCCCGGACAGGGCGGCATGGCTACACCTTC.

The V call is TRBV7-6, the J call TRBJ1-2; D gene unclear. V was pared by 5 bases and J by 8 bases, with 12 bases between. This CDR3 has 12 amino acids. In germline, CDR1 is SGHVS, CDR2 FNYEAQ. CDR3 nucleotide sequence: TGTGCCAGCAGCCCCGACCTGCGGGGCTACACCTTC. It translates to CASSPDLRGYTF.

CDR3 sequence: CASSHLPGLAGAYEQYF. The CDR3 DNA reads as TGCGCCAGCAGCCACCTCCCTGGACTAGCGGGGGCCTACGAGCAGTACTTC. The V call is TRBV4-1, the J call TRBJ2-7; 13 nucleotides line up with TRBD2. The junction had 7 bases not matched to a gene; V was cut back by 3 bases and J by 2 bases. CDR3 length equals 17 residues. The germline V gene encodes CDR1 MGHRA and CDR2 YSYEKL.

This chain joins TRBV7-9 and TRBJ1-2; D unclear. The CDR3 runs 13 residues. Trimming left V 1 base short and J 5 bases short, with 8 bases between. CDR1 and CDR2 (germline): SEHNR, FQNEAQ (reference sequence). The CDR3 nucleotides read TGTGCCAGCAGCTTAGACGTGGGATATGGCTACACCTTC. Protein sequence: CASSLDVGYGYTF.

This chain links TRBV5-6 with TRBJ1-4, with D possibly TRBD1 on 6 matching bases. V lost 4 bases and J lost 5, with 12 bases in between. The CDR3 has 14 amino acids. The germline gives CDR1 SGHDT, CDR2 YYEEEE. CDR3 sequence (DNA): TGTGCCAGCAGCACGGGGGCCTTCAATGAAAAACTGTTTTTT. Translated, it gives CASSTGAFNEKLFF.

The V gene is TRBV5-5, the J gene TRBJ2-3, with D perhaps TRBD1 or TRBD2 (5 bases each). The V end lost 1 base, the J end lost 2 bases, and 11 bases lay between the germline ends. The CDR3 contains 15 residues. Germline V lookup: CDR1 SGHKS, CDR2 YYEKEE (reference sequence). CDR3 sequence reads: CASSLSGDHTDTQYF. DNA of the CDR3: TGTGCCAGCAGCTTGTCCGGGGACCACACAGATACGCAGTATTTT.

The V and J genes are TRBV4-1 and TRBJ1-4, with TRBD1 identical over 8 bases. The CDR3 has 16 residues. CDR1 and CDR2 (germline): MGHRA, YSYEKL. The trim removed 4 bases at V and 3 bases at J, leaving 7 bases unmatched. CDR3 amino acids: CASSPTPGQANEKLFF. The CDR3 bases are TGCGCCAGCAGCCCTACTCCGGGACAGGCTAATGAAAAACTGTTTTTT.

Written as DNA, the CDR3 is TGTGCCAGCAGTTACTTAGAATTACAGGCGGAAGCTTTCTTT. Encoded protein: CASSYLELQAEAFF. This chain links TRBV6-5 with TRBJ1-1, with D possibly TRBD1 on 5 matching bases. From germline, CDR1 is MNHEY and CDR2 SVGAGI. This CDR3 has 14 residues. The V gene lost 1 base and the J gene lost 8 bases, with 14 bases spanning the gap.

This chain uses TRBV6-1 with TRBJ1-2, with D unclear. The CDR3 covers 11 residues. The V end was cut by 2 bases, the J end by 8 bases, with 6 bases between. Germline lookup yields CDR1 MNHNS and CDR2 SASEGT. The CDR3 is CASSELEGYTF. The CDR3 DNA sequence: TGTGCCAGCAGTGAACTGGAAGGCTACACCTTC.

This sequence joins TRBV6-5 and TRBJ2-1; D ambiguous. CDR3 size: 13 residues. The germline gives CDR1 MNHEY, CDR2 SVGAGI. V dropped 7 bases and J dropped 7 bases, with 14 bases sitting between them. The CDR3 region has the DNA TGTGCCAGCACCCCCCTTTGGGGTAATGAGCAGTTCTTC. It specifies CASTPLWGNEQFF.

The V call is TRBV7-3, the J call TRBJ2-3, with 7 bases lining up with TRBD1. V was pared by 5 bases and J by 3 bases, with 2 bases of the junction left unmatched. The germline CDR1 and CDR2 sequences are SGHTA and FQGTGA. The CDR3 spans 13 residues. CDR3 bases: TGTGCCAGCAGCCGACAGGGTACAGATACGCAGTATTTT. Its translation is CASSRQGTDTQYF.

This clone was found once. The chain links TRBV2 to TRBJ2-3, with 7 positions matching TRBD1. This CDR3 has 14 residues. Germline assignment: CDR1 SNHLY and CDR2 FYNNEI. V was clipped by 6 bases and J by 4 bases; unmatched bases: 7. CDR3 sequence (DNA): TGTGCCAGCAGCGTCGGGACAGACTCAGATACGCAGTATTTT. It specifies CASSVGTDSDTQYF.

CDR3 region: CASSQLTGKSYEQYF. Written as DNA, the CDR3 is TGCGCCAGCAGCCAACTGACAGGGAAATCCTACGAGCAGTACTTC. The gene calls are TRBV4-1 and TRBJ2-7; TRBD1 matches 7 bases. From germline, CDR1 is MGHRA and CDR2 YSYEKL. V shed 2 bases, J shed 1 base, and the junction held 5 bases outside the gene matches. The CDR3 sequence is 15 residues long.

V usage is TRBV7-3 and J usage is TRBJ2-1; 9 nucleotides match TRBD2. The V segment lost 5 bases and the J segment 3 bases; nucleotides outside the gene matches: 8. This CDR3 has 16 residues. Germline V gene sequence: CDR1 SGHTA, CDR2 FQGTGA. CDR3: CASSVAGVLDYNEQFF. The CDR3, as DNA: TGTGCCAGCAGCGTAGCGGGGGTGCTAGACTACAATGAGCAGTTCTTC.

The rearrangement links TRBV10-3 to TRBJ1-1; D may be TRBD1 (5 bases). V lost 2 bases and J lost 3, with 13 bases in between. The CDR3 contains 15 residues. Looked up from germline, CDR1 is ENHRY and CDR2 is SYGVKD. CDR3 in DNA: TGTGCCATCAGTGAGCTCAGGGAGAAGGACACTGAAGCTTTCTTT. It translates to CAISELREKDTEAFF.

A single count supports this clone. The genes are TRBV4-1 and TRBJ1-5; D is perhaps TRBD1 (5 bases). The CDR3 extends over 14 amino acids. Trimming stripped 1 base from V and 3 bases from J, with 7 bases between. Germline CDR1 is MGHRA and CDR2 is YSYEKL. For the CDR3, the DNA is TGCGCCAGCAGCCAAGGGGACCTCAATCAGCCCCAGCATTTT. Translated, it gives CASSQGDLNQPQHF.

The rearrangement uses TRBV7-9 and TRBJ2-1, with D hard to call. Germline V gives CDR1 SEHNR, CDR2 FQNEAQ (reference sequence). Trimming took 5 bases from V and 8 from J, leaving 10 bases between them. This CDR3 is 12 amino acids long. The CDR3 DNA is TGTGCCAGCAGCCCCCTGGAAGATGAGCAGTTCTTC. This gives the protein CASSPLEDEQFF.

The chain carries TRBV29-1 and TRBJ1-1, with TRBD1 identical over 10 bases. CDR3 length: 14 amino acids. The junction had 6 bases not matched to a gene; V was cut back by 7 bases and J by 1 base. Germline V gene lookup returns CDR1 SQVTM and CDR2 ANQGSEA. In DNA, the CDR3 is TGCAGCGCTAGACAGGGGGCTGGGAACACTGAAGCTTTCTTT. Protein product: CSARQGAGNTEAFF.